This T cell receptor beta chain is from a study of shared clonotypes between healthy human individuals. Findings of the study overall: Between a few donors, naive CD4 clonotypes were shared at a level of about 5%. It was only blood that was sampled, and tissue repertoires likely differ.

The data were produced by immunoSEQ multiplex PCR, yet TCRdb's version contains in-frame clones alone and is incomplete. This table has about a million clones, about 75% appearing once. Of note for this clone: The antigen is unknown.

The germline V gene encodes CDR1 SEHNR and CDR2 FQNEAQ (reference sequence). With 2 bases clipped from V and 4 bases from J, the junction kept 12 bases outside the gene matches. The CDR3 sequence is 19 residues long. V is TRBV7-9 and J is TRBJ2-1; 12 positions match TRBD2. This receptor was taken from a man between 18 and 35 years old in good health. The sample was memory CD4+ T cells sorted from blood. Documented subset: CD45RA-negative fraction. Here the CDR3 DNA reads TGTGCCAGCAGCTTATCAGCTAGCGGGAGGGCCCTGAGATACAATGAGCAGTTCTTC. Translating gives CASSLSASGRALRYNEQFF.